The 14 T cell receptor beta chains given below trace back to one sample, sequenced in a study of T cells in Graves' hyperthyroidism and ophthalmopathy. RNA transcripts provided the source from which TCR beta CDR3 regions were amplified. The HTBI primer set served for first-round RT-PCR of the TCR CDR3. TCRdb recomputed calls from the multiplex PCR reads with MiXCR, one row per CDR3 protein. The sample has a few hundred thousand distinct CDR3 sequences, about 15% seen once. Specimen: blood. The receptors originated from a woman in her 30s with Graves' hyperthyroidism that later progressed to Graves' ophthalmopathy.

At least ten counts were recorded for this clonotype. This rearrangement joins TRBV5-6 to TRBJ2-3, with TRBD2 identical over 8 bases. CDR3 length: 20 residues. V dropped 4 bases and J dropped 1; count of bases not matched to a gene: 20. Germline V CDR1 and CDR2: SGHDT, YYEEEE. The CDR3 nucleotides are TGTGCCAGCAGCCTATTTGTAGCGGGACCCCAGCAACACGGCACAGATACGCAGTATTTT. It codes for CASSLFVAGPQQHGTDTQYF. Filled out from reference TRBV5-6 and TRBJ2-3, the complete variable domain reads DAGVTQSPTHLIKTRGQQVTLRCSPKSGHDTVSWYQQALGQGPQFIFQYYEEEERQRGNFPDRFSGHQFPNYSSELNVNALLLGDSALYLCASSLFVAGPQQHGTDTQYFGPGTRLTVL.

This clonotype was observed at least ten times. The rearrangement uses TRBV3-1 and TRBJ1-1; D uncertain. The CDR3 loop spans 14 amino acids. V was cut by 2 bases and J by 1 base, with 8 bases left in between. Germline V gives CDR1 LGHDT, CDR2 YNNKEL (reference sequence). CDR3 amino acids: CASSQRETNTEAFF. Written as DNA, the CDR3 is TGTGCCAGCAGCCAAAGGGAAACGAACACTGAAGCTTTCTTT.

This clonotype was counted many times. V usage is TRBV5-1 and J usage is TRBJ1-1, with D unclear. The CDR3 runs 13 residues. Germline CDR1 SGHRS, CDR2 YFSETQ. V lost 0 bases, J lost 5 bases, and 8 bases lay in between. The CDR3 sequence is CASSLEVSTEAFF. CDR3 sequence (DNA): TGCGCCAGCAGCTTGGAAGTGAGTACTGAAGCTTTCTTT.

Comments on this clonotype: This could be a read error, since a much larger clone is one nucleotide away. The rearrangement uses TRBV2 and TRBJ1-2; perhaps TRBD1 as D (5 bases). V was pared by 1 base and J by 2 bases, with 5 bases between. CDR3 length: 13 amino acids. Germline V gene lookup returns CDR1 SNHLY and CDR2 FYNNEI. The CDR3: CASSEGDNYGYTF. The CDR3 region has the DNA TGTGCCAGCAGTGAAGGGGACAACTATGGCTACACCTTC.

This clonotype was recorded at least ten times. The chain couples TRBV6-2 or TRBV6-3 to TRBJ2-1; tentatively, D is TRBD2 (6 bases). V was pared by 7 bases and J by 2 bases, with 15 bases between. CDR1 is MNHEY and CDR2 is SVGEGT in the germline V gene. CDR3 length: 15 residues. CDR3 sequence reads: CASMPTGEAYNEQFF. For the CDR3, the DNA is TGTGCCAGCATGCCGACGGGGGAAGCCTACAATGAGCAGTTCTTC.

This clonotype was found many times. The rearrangement links TRBV12-3 or TRBV12-4 to TRBJ1-1; the D gene is possibly TRBD1 (5 bases). Trimming removed 6 bases from V and 5 bases from J, with 16 bases in between. The CDR3 is made up of 14 amino acids. CDR3 bases: TGTGCCAGCAGCCCTGACAGATTATGGACTGAAGCTTTCTTT. It encodes CASSPDRLWTEAFF.

This clonotype came up many times. V is TRBV18 and J is TRBJ1-4; perhaps TRBD1 as D (5 bases). V gave up 6 bases and J gave up 5 bases, with 16 bases separating them. Germline loops: CDR1 KGHSH, CDR2 LQKENI. The CDR3 totals 15 residues. The CDR3 bases are TGTGCCAGCTCCCCGGCGGGCAGGGAAAATGAAAAACTGTTTTTT. Amino acid sequence: CASSPAGRENEKLFF.

This clonotype appeared many times. The genes are TRBV27 and TRBJ2-1, with TRBD2 as a possible D gene (6 bases). This CDR3 region has 14 residues. The V gene lost 1 base and the J gene lost 8 bases, with 12 bases spanning the gap. The germline CDR1 and CDR2 sequences are MNHEY and SMNVEV (reference sequence). This CDR3 is CASSLFPREDEQFF. The CDR3, as DNA: TGTGCCAGCAGTTTATTCCCTAGGGAGGATGAGCAGTTCTTC.

This clonotype has ten or more counts. The CDR3 DNA reads as TGCAGTGCTAGCAGAACAGGGAAGGACGAGCAGTACTTC. Protein product: CSASRTGKDEQYF. The chain uses TRBV20-1 and TRBJ2-7; D may be TRBD1 (6 bases). With 3 bases removed from V and 5 bases from J, the gap between germline ends came to 14 bases. Germline V gene sequence: CDR1 DFQATT, CDR2 SNEGSKA (reference sequence). The CDR3 sequence is 13 residues long.

The table lists this clonotype with a few counts. This chain uses TRBV5-6 with TRBJ2-4; D gene uncertain. The CDR3 runs to 14 residues. CDR1 and CDR2 from the germline V gene are SGHDT and YYEEEE. V lost 4 bases and J lost 2, with 10 bases in between. The DNA of the CDR3 is TGTGCCAGCAGCCCCCCCTGGTCCAAAAACATTCAGTACTTC. Translated: CASSPPWSKNIQYF.

In this sample, this clonotype turned up many times. The genes are TRBV12-5 and TRBJ2-1; D unclear. Germline lookup yields CDR1 LGHNT and CDR2 FRNRAP. This CDR3 contains 12 residues. Trimming took 1 base from V and 7 from J, leaving 5 bases between them. CDR3 in amino acids: CASGLGLNEQFF. The CDR3, as DNA: TGTGCTAGTGGTTTGGGCCTTAATGAGCAGTTCTTC.

This clonotype showed up many times. The J gene is TRBJ2-5, the V gene TRBV28, with TRBD2 matching 8 bases. CDR1 MDHEN and CDR2 SYDVKM come from the germline V gene. The length of the CDR3 is 14 residues. V trimming: 5 bases; J trimming: 5 bases; junction bases outside the gene matches: 7. This CDR3 reads CASSVSGIKETQYF. The CDR3 DNA sequence: TGTGCCAGCAGTGTTAGCGGGATAAAGGAGACCCAGTACTTC.

This clonotype was counted once. The genes are TRBV9 and TRBJ1-1; TRBD1 might be the D (6 bases). In germline, CDR1 is SGDLS, CDR2 YYNGEE. There are 16 residues in the CDR3. Trimming removed 2 bases at V and 0 bases at J, with 14 bases between. The CDR3 reads CASSVNSGQLNTEAFF. The CDR3, as DNA: TGTGCCAGCAGCGTTAACTCCGGACAGTTGAACACTGAAGCTTTCTTT.

This clonotype has just one count. The CDR3 coding sequence is TGTGCCAGCAGCTCGGGACTAGCGGGAGAAGGGATCTTTGATGAGCAGTTCTTC. Encoded protein: CASSSGLAGEGIFDEQFF. The chain has TRBV7-3 and TRBJ2-1; TRBD2 matches at 14 bases. Germline CDR1 reads SGHTA; CDR2 reads FQGTGA. V was pared by 4 bases and J by 8 bases, with 13 bases of the junction left unmatched. This CDR3 has 18 amino acids.